The 27 T cell receptor beta chains reported below all come from one sample, sequenced in a study of T cells in Graves' hyperthyroidism and ophthalmopathy. Amplification of TCR beta CDR3 regions used RNA as the template. The study used the HTBI primer set for a first-round RT-PCR of the TCR CDR3. TCRdb independently ran MiXCR on the multiplex PCR reads; one entry per CDR3 protein. Of approximately 330,000 distinct CDR3 sequences listed, roughly 20% are singletons. The sequenced material came from blood. The source of these receptors is a woman aged 50 to 65 with Graves' hyperthyroidism.

This clonotype was seen a few times. This sequence joins TRBV11-2 and TRBJ2-7; D might be TRBD1 (6 bases). The CDR3 spans 12 residues. Per germline, CDR1 SGHAT and CDR2 FQNNGV. The CDR3 spells CASSNTEQGVDV. DNA for the CDR3: TGTGCCAGCAGCAATACTGAACAGGGCGTCGACGTC.

This clonotype was recorded a few times. This chain connects TRBV6-1 to TRBJ1-2; D might be TRBD1 (5 bases). This CDR3 region has 15 residues. Germline CDR1 reads MNHNS; CDR2 reads SASEGT. The ends were cut back, 3 bases at V and 2 bases at J, with 13 bases in the middle. The CDR3 DNA is TGTGCCAGCAGTGATATTGGGGCCGGAAACTATGGCTACACCTTC. Amino acid sequence: CASSDIGAGNYGYTF.

This clonotype was observed at least ten times. The chain carries TRBV12-3 or TRBV12-4 and TRBJ1-1; 7 nucleotides line up with TRBD1. The junction had 9 bases not matched to a gene; V was cut back by 5 bases and J by 0 bases. The CDR3 runs 16 residues. CDR3 protein: CASSPRGQLMNTEAFF. The DNA of the CDR3 is TGTGCCAGCAGTCCCCGGGGACAGCTAATGAACACTGAAGCTTTCTTT.

The rearrangement uses TRBV6-1 and TRBJ1-2; D gene ambiguous. The CDR3 runs 14 residues. V lost 1 base, J lost 5 bases, and 11 bases lay in between. In germline, CDR1 is MNHNS, CDR2 SASEGT. DNA for the CDR3: TGTGCCAGCAGTGAAGGCTTCAGATCGTATGGCTACACCTTC. Protein product: CASSEGFRSYGYTF.

This clonotype occurred many times. The V call is TRBV3-1, the J call TRBJ1-2, with D perhaps matching TRBD1 (6 bases). The V and J ends lost 2 bases and 5 bases respectively, with 15 bases between them. The germline CDR1 and CDR2 sequences are LGHDT and YNNKEL (reference sequence). This CDR3 region has 15 residues. This CDR3 reads CASSQPQTGIYGYTF. CDR3 DNA: TGTGCCAGCAGCCAACCTCAAACAGGGATATATGGCTACACCTTC.

This clonotype occurred many times. The V call is TRBV5-4, the J call TRBJ2-3; D call uncertain. The CDR3 has 16 amino acids. V was pared by 1 base and J by 2 bases, with 14 bases between. Germline CDR1 reads SGHNT; CDR2 reads YYREEE (reference sequence). In DNA, the CDR3 is TGTGCCAGCAGCTTGTTCCAGCAGCGATCCACAGATACGCAGTATTTT. Translated: CASSLFQQRSTDTQYF.

This clonotype was observed at least ten times. This chain joins TRBV29-1 and TRBJ2-3, with TRBD1 as a possible D gene (7 bases). The CDR3 runs 12 residues. Trimming left V 4 bases short and J 5 bases short, with 10 bases between. Germline CDR1 reads SQVTM; CDR2 reads ANQGSEA. The CDR3 DNA is TGCAGCGTTGGGCAGGGGGGAGATACGCAGTATTTT. Translated: CSVGQGGDTQYF.

The J gene is TRBJ1-2, the V gene TRBV2; 7 nucleotides align to TRBD1. The trim removed 8 bases at V and 2 bases at J, leaving 11 bases unmatched. The germline V gene encodes CDR1 SNHLY and CDR2 FYNNEI. CDR3 length: 15 residues. In nucleotides, the CDR3 is TGTGCCAGCTCCAGGGGGGCACTACAAAACTATGGCTACACCTTC. Translated, it gives CASSRGALQNYGYTF.

Details on this clonotype: A much larger clone differs from this one at a single base, so this may be a read error. This rearrangement joins TRBV5-8 to TRBJ1-1; D uncertain. Germline V gene data show CDR1 as SGHTS and CDR2 as YDEGEE. This CDR3 region has 14 residues. CDR3 loop: CANSLGAGGTEAFF. As DNA, the CDR3 is TGTGCCAACAGCTTGGGAGCGGGAGGCACTGAAGCTTTCTTT.

This clonotype was detected only a few times. The chain couples TRBV4-2 to TRBJ1-2; D is perhaps TRBD1 (5 bases). This CDR3 has 16 amino acids. Germline loops: CDR1 LGHNA, CDR2 YNFKEQ. V lost 0 bases, J lost 3 bases, and 14 bases lay in between. DNA for the CDR3: TGTGCCAGCAGCCAAGATGGGACCCCTACGGACTATGGCTACACCTTC. Translating it yields CASSQDGTPTDYGYTF.

This chain uses TRBV20-1 with TRBJ1-1; D unclear. The CDR3 runs to 13 residues. The V and J ends lost 5 bases and 1 base respectively, with 11 bases between them. The germline V gene encodes CDR1 DFQATT and CDR2 SNEGSKA (reference sequence). The CDR3 DNA reads as TGCAGTGCTGGGCCACCTGGGAACACTGAAGCTTTCTTT. This gives the protein CSAGPPGNTEAFF.

This clonotype was seen ten or more times. This chain joins TRBV5-1 and TRBJ2-1; TRBD1 aligns across 8 bases. Germline V lookup: CDR1 SGHRS, CDR2 YFSETQ. V shed 2 bases, J shed 8 bases, and the junction held 9 bases outside the gene matches. The CDR3 sequence is 15 residues long. The CDR3: CASSLGGRGLDEQFF. The CDR3 nucleotides read TGCGCCAGCAGCTTAGGGGGCAGGGGGCTTGATGAGCAGTTCTTC.

This chain uses TRBV6-1 with TRBJ2-5; D is perhaps TRBD1 (5 bases). The CDR3 is 14 amino acids. Per the germline V gene, CDR1 is MNHNS and CDR2 is SASEGT. Deletions cut 3 bases from V and 3 bases from J, with 11 bases between. The CDR3 nucleotides are TGTGCCAGCAGTGAGTTAGGACAAGAAGAGACCCAGTACTTC. Encoded protein: CASSELGQEETQYF.

This clonotype was picked up a small number of times. The chain employs TRBV2 and TRBJ1-2; D is perhaps TRBD1 (5 bases). Germline values: CDR1 SNHLY, CDR2 FYNNEI. CDR3 size: 12 residues. V dropped 7 bases and J dropped 6 bases, with 12 bases sitting between them. CDR3 nucleotide sequence: TGTGCCAGCAAAGGGACCCGCGATGGCTACACCTTC. Translation gives CASKGTRDGYTF.

The chain has TRBV2 and TRBJ2-1, with 10 bases aligning to TRBD2. The CDR3 covers 19 residues. Germline V gene sequence: CDR1 SNHLY, CDR2 FYNNEI. J lost 0 bases, V lost 1 base, and 9 bases had no gene match. The DNA for the CDR3 is TGTGCCAGCAGTGAAGGGGGGGGCAGACTAGCGGGCTCCTACAATGAGCAGTTCTTC. Amino acid sequence: CASSEGGGRLAGSYNEQFF.

This clonotype came up many times. The chain joins TRBV28 to TRBJ2-7, with D unresolved. CDR1 and CDR2 from the germline V gene are MDHEN and SYDVKM. V was pared by 4 bases and J by 4 bases, with 11 bases between. The length of the CDR3 is 13 residues. The CDR3 DNA reads TGTGCCAGCAGTTCGTCACTGTCTTACGAGCAGTACTTC. Amino acids: CASSSSLSYEQYF.

This clonotype was detected ten times or more. The gene calls are TRBV28 and TRBJ2-1; either TRBD1 or TRBD2 may fit D (6 bases each). V was cut by 1 base and J by 8 bases, with 18 bases left in between. CDR1 is MDHEN and CDR2 is SYDVKM in the germline V gene. The CDR3 is 16 residues long. The CDR3 DNA is TGTGCCAGCAGTTTATACTGGGCCCTAGGGGGGTATGAGCAGTTCTTC. Translated: CASSLYWALGGYEQFF.

The chain combines TRBV12-3 or TRBV12-4 with TRBJ2-3; D is possibly TRBD2 (6 bases). The CDR3 has 14 amino acids. V gave up 7 bases and J gave up 10 bases, with 21 bases separating them. CDR3 protein: CASTSSDYRGAQYF. CDR3 DNA sequence: TGTGCCAGCACCTCTAGCGATTATCGCGGAGCGCAGTATTTT.

There are a few counts of this clonotype. The genes are TRBV18 and TRBJ1-5, with TRBD1 as a possible D gene (5 bases). Trimming took off 2 bases at V and 8 bases at J, with 10 bases between the two ends. The length of the CDR3 is 13 residues. Germline assignment: CDR1 KGHSH and CDR2 LQKENI. CDR3 DNA: TGTGCCAGCTCACCAAGCAGGGAAAAGCCCCAGCATTTT. Its protein product is CASSPSREKPQHF.

In its sample, this clonotype was seen a few times. Germline is not matched at one junction end, which may reflect a read error. The gene calls are TRBV30 and TRBJ2-3; tentatively, D is TRBD2 (5 bases). CDR1 GTSNPN and CDR2 SVGIG come from the germline V gene (reference sequence). The length of the CDR3 is 15 residues. CDR3 coding DNA: TGTGCCTGGAGTGTTAGAGCGGCTCTCACAGATACGCGGTATTTT. Its protein is CAWSVRAALTDTRYF. The complete variable domain, with remaining parts taken from reference TRBV30 and TRBJ2-3, reads SQTIHQWPATLVQPVGSPLSLECTVEGTSNPNLYWYRQAAGRGLQLLFYSVGIGQISSEVPQNLSASRPQDRQFILSSKKLLLSDSGFYLCAWSVRAALTDTRYFGPGTRLTVL.

This clonotype was counted at least ten times. This chain connects TRBV11-2 to TRBJ2-3; 9 bases match TRBD1. This CDR3 comprises 16 residues. The V and J ends lost 2 bases and 5 bases, in that order; junction bases with no gene match: 8. Germline V lookup: CDR1 SGHAT, CDR2 FQNNGV. The CDR3 protein is CASSLPQTGGIDTQYF. The CDR3 DNA reads as TGTGCCAGCAGCTTACCGCAGACAGGGGGAATAGATACGCAGTATTTT.

This clonotype occurred many times. J is TRBJ1-2 and V is TRBV3-1; 8 bases agree with TRBD1. The CDR3 extends over 15 amino acids. The junction had 7 bases not matched to a gene; V was cut back by 4 bases and J by 3 bases. CDR1 LGHDT and CDR2 YNNKEL come from the germline V gene (reference sequence). The CDR3 is CASSPWDRQDYGYTF. The CDR3 nucleotides are TGTGCCAGCAGCCCCTGGGACAGGCAGGACTATGGCTACACCTTC.

The chain couples TRBV6-1 to TRBJ2-1; 9 nucleotides agree with TRBD2. V shed 2 bases and J 8 bases; nucleotides not matched to a gene: 7. Germline V gene data show CDR1 as MNHNS and CDR2 as SASEGT. The CDR3 has 15 residues. CDR3 residues: CASSEYSGSSYEQFF. The CDR3 bases are TGTGCCAGCAGTGAATATAGCGGGAGTAGTTATGAGCAGTTCTTC.

This clonotype was counted a few times. The rearrangement uses TRBV12-3 or TRBV12-4 and TRBJ2-5; D is possibly TRBD2 (6 bases). The V and J ends lost 8 bases and 7 bases respectively, with 20 bases between them. CDR3 size: 14 residues. The CDR3 nucleotides read TGTGCCAGCTCCTATCTTGGGCGGGACGGGACCCAGTACTTC. This codes for CASSYLGRDGTQYF.

This clonotype was recorded at least ten times. The chain has TRBV20-1 and TRBJ1-1; D may be TRBD1 (5 bases). There are 13 residues in the CDR3. Germline CDR1 is DFQATT and CDR2 is SNEGSKA (reference sequence). The V and J ends lost 5 bases and 8 bases respectively, with 18 bases between them. The CDR3 DNA follows: TGCAGTGCTCCCCGACAGAGTGAGGCGGAAGCTTTCTTT. Its protein is CSAPRQSEAEAFF.

This clonotype was seen many times. The chain couples TRBV11-2 to TRBJ1-1; D remains unclear. The germline V and J ends were trimmed by 1 base and 2 bases, with 11 bases remaining between them. The CDR3 is 15 residues long. The germline CDR1 and CDR2 sequences are SGHAT and FQNNGV. The CDR3 coding sequence is TGTGCCAGCAGCTTAGCTGGGTGGCCCAACACTGAAGCTTTCTTT. Protein sequence: CASSLAGWPNTEAFF.

As to this clonotype: One base away lies a much larger clone, so this may be a sequencing read error. The rearrangement joins TRBV6-1 to TRBJ1-2; unclear D gene. Trimming pared 0 bases from V and 0 bases from J, leaving 11 bases between. The germline gives CDR1 MNHNS, CDR2 SASEGT. This CDR3 is built from 16 residues. The CDR3 spells CASSEAFGHSNYGYTF. The CDR3 nucleotides are TGTGCCAGCAGTGAAGCTTTCGGGCATTCTAACTATGGCTACACCTTC.